Listed below are T cell receptor beta chains from one sample, sequenced in a study of a mutant IDH1 vaccine in newly diagnosed glioma. No antigen is known for these receptors. Sequencing was performed with immunoSEQ multiplex PCR; in TCRdb, only in-frame clones are kept and a portion is missing. The data contain under 50,000 clones, around 93% of them singletons. This specimen was PBMCs, taken from a glioma patient whose treatment included an IDH1 peptide vaccine. These receptors were collected from a man aged 45-65 years with glioma. Each CDR3 is given with its conserved first and last residue. D genes are given only for firm matches. Size values are once, few and many counts, or a class for expanded clones, and some rows have none.

TRBJ2-5 . TRBV6-8 . TGTGCCAGCAGTTACTCTGGCGGGCACCCACCCCAAGAGACCCAGTACTTC CASSYSGGHPPQETQYF
TRBJ2-7 . TRBV21-1 few TGTGCCAGCAGCAAAGCCCCTTCCTACGAGCAGTACTTC CASSKAPSYEQYF
TRBJ2-5 . TRBV30 . TGTGCCTCGGATAAGGACAACCAAGAGACCCAGTACTTC CASDKDNQETQYF
TRBJ1-2 TRBD1 TRBV6-4 . TGTGCCAGCAGTGATTCGAGACCAGGGAGGGGGCCCGGTGGCTACACCTTC CASSDSRPGRGPGGYTF
TRBJ2-3 TRBD1 TRBV6-5 . TGTGCCAGCAGTTACGACGGGACAGGAGATACGCAGTATTTT CASSYDGTGDTQYF
TRBJ1-2 . TRBV11-2 . TGTGCCAGCAGCTCAGAGTACTATGGCTACACCTTC CASSSEYYGYTF
TRBJ1-5 . TRBV4-1 . TGCGCCAGCAGCCAAGTTCTAGGACAGCCCCAGCATTTT CASSQVLGQPQHF
TRBJ1-2 . TRBV5-6 . TGTGCCAGCAGCTTGACCGACTATGGCTACACCTTC CASSLTDYGYTF
TRBJ1-1 . TRBV19 . TGTGCCAGTAGTGCCGCCAGGACGATCACTGAAGCTTTCTTT CASSAARTITEAFF
TRBJ2-5 . TRBV6-5 . TGTGCCAGCAGTTACGACAGAACAGAGACCCAGTACTTC CASSYDRTETQYF
TRBJ2-5 . TRBV7-6 once TGTGCCAGCAGCGCCCACAGGGCAGAGACCCAGTACTTC CASSAHRAETQYF
TRBJ1-6 . TRBV19 . TGTGCCAGTAGTATGTCTCTCGGGGGGTCTAATTCACCCCTCCACTTT CASSMSLGGSNSPLHF
TRBJ2-3 . TRBV5-4 . TGTGCCAGCAGCCGGGGGGCGCCTAGCACAGATACGCAGTATTTT CASSRGAPSTDTQYF
TRBJ1-1 . TRBV5-5 . TGTGCCAGCAGCTTAACTCAGGGAAACACTGAAGCTTTCTTT CASSLTQGNTEAFF
TRBJ1-2 TRBD1 TRBV27 once TGTGCCAGCAGTTTAGGGACAGGGATCGGCTACACCTTC CASSLGTGIGYTF
TRBJ1-1 . TRBV18 . TGTGCCAGCTCACCTTCAGGGACACCTATGAACACTGAAGCTTTCTTT CASSPSGTPMNTEAFF
TRBJ2-6 . TRBV7-9 . TGTGCCAGCAGCTCCGAATTGGCGACCGGGGCCAACGTCCTGACTTTC CASSSELATGANVLTF
TRBJ1-1 . TRBV28 . TGTGCCAGCAGGAGGGACGGGAACACTGAAGCTTTCTTT CASRRDGNTEAFF
TRBJ2-1 . TRBV9 . TGTGCCAGCAGCGTGGGGGGACGTAATGAGCAGTTCTTC CASSVGGRNEQFF
TRBJ2-3 . TRBV5-1 . TGCGCCAGCAGCTTAGCGAGCGGCAGTAGCACAGATACGCAGTATTTT CASSLASGSSTDTQYF
TRBJ2-7 . TRBV4-2 . TGTGCCAGCAGCCAAGCTCCCGCAGGGATCAACGAGCAGTACTTC CASSQAPAGINEQYF
TRBJ2-3 TRBD1 TRBV9 . TGTGCCAGCAGCAAAACAGGGGGCGCGGGCACAGATACGCAGTATTTT CASSKTGGAGTDTQYF
TRBJ2-3 . TRBV11-2 . TGTGCCAGCAGCCCGTTCGGGGCACCCACAGATACGCAGTATTTT CASSPFGAPTDTQYF
TRBJ2-3 TRBD1 TRBV9 . TGTGCCAGCAGCGGACAGGGGGGGGGATTGTCAGATACGCAGTATTTT CASSGQGGGLSDTQYF
TRBJ2-1 TRBD2 TRBV2 . TGTGCCAGTAGAGGGACTAGCGGGATGTCCAATGAGCAGTTCTTC CASRGTSGMSNEQFF
TRBJ1-4 TRBD1 TRBV7-9 . TGTGCCAGCAGCGTGGGACAGGGCCCTAATGAAAAACTGTTTTTT CASSVGQGPNEKLFF
TRBJ2-4 . TRBV5-1 . TGCGCCAGCAGCTCCGGACAAGCCAAAAACATTCAGTACTTC CASSSGQAKNIQYF
TRBJ2-4 TRBD2 TRBV4-2 once TGTGCCAGCAGCCAAGAGGGGGGTGCGGGGGGCATTCAGTACTTC CASSQEGGAGGIQYF
TRBJ1-4 . TRBV19 once TGTGCCAGTAGTAGATTTTCAGGAGAAAAACTGTTTTTT CASSRFSGEKLFF
TRBJ2-5 TRBD1 TRBV27 . TGTGCCAGCAGTACCATTAAAGGACAGGCGTCGCAAGAGACCCAGTACTTC CASSTIKGQASQETQYF
TRBJ2-7 TRBD2 TRBV30 . TGTGCCTGGAGCGTTAAGCGGGGGGTCGGCGAGCAGTACTTC CAWSVKRGVGEQYF
TRBJ1-4 . TRBV6-1 . TGTGCCAGCAGTGGGAACCGGGGGACAACTAATGAAAAACTGTTTTTT CASSGNRGTTNEKLFF
TRBJ1-2 . TRBV29-1 . TGCAGCGTTGAAGGGCCCTCTAACTATGGCTACACCTTC CSVEGPSNYGYTF
TRBJ2-3 TRBD1 TRBV28 few TGTGCCAGCAGTTGGGGGACAGGCCGCACAGATACGCAGTATTTT CASSWGTGRTDTQYF
TRBJ2-7 TRBD2 TRBV2 . TGTGCCAGCAGTGAAGCGGGACTAGGATCCTACGAGCAGTACTTC CASSEAGLGSYEQYF
TRBJ2-7 . TRBV28 . TGTGCCAGCAGTTTATTTCGGGGCAGAGTGTACGAGCAGTACTTC CASSLFRGRVYEQYF
TRBJ2-5 . TRBV5-1 . TGCGCCAGCAAGGATACCGCAGGCGGGGAGACCCAGTACTTC CASKDTAGGETQYF
TRBJ2-7 . TRBV27 . TGTGCCAGCAGTCCTCCCACGGGGAGGCACGAGCAGTACTTC CASSPPTGRHEQYF
TRBJ1-4 TRBD1 TRBV14 . TGTGCCAGCAGCCAGCAAGACAGGGTGCTGTTTTTT CASSQQDRVLFF
TRBJ1-1 . TRBV18 . TGTGCCAGCTCACCCGCCGGCGCTGAAGCTTTCTTT CASSPAGAEAFF
TRBJ2-5 . TRBV25-1 once TGTGCCAGCAAAGTCGCGGGTTCGGGAGCCCAGTACTTC CASKVAGSGAQYF
TRBJ1-3 TRBD1 TRBV5-1 . TGCGCCAGCAGCTTGGACGGGACAGGGTCAGGAAACACCATATATTTT CASSLDGTGSGNTIYF
TRBJ2-2 . TRBV5-1 . TGCGCCAGCAGCTTGGCCCGGGGCACCGGGGAGCTGTTTTTT CASSLARGTGELFF
TRBJ2-3 . TRBV7-9 once TGTGCCAGCAGCTCCTTTACAGATACGCAGTATTTT CASSSFTDTQYF
TRBJ1-1 TRBD1 TRBV15 . TGTGCCACCAGCAGAGGACAGGGCTCCAACACTGAAGCTTTCTTT CATSRGQGSNTEAFF
TRBJ1-4 . TRBV4-3 . TGCGCCAGCAGCCAAGCAGGGTTTAATGAAAAACTGTTTTTT CASSQAGFNEKLFF
TRBJ2-5 . TRBV10-3 . TGTGCCATCAGTGAGCCGAGGGAGACCCAGTACTTC CAISEPRETQYF
TRBJ2-5 . TRBV15 few TGTGCCACCAGCACCAGCGACAGTGCCCGCGCTAAGGAGACCCAGTACTTC CATSTSDSARAKETQYF
TRBJ1-5 TRBD1 TRBV6-5 . TGTGCCAGCAGCCGGACAGGCTTGGTTGAGCCCCAGCATTTT CASSRTGLVEPQHF
TRBJ1-2 . TRBV7-2 . TGTGCCAGCAGCTTACAAGGGGTATATGGCTACACCTTC CASSLQGVYGYTF